One TCR beta chain is described in this entry. The V end lost 8 bases, the J end lost 8 bases, and 13 bases lay between the germline ends. The CDR3 is 13 residues long. Per the germline V gene, CDR1 is MDHEN and CDR2 is SYDVKM. This sample stems from a study of T cell responses to AZD1222 COVID-19 vaccine. The table came from immunoSEQ multiplex PCR; TCRdb's copy has only in-frame clones and leaves some out. The sample records about 140,000 clones, about 91% being singletons. The J gene is TRBJ1-6, the V gene TRBV28, with a tentative D call TRBD1 (5 bases). This sample comprised peripheral blood, obtained on day 0 of AZD1222 vaccination. The TCR originated in an adult in good health. The CDR3: CASFNQGDSPLHF. CDR3 nucleotide sequence: TGTGCCAGCTTCAACCAGGGCGATTCACCCCTCCACTTT.